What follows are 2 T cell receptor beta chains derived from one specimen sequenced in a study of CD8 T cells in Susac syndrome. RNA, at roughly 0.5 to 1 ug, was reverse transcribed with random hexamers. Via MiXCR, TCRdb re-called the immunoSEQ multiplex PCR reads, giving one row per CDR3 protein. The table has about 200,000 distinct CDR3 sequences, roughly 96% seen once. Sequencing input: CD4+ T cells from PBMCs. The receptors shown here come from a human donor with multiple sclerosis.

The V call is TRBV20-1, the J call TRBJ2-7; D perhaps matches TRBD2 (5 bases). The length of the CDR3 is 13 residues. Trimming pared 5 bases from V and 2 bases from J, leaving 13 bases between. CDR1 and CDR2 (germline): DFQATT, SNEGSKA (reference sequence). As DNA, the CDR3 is TGCAGTGCTTCCCCTAGACTACCCTACGAGCAGTACTTC. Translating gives CSASPRLPYEQYF.

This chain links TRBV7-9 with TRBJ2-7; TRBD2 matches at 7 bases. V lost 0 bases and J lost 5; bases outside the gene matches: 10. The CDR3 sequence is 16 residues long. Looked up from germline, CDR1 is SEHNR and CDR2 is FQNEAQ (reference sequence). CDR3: CASSLAGGRQSDEQYF. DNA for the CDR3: TGTGCCAGCAGCTTAGCGGGGGGGAGACAGAGCGACGAGCAGTACTTC.